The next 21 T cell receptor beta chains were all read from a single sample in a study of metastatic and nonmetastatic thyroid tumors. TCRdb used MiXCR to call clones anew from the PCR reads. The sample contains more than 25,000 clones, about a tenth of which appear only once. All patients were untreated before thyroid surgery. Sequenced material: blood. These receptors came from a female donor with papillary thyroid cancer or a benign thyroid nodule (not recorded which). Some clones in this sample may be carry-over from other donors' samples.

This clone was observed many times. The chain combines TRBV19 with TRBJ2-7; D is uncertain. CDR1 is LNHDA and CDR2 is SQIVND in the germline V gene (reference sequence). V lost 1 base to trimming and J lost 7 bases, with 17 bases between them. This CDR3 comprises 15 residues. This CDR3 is CASSIGVGAVGEQYF. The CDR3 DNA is TGTGCCAGTAGTATAGGGGTAGGAGCTGTTGGGGAGCAGTACTTC. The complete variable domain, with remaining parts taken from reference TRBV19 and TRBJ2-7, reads DGGITQSPKYLFRKEGQNVTLSCEQNLNHDAMYWYRQDPGQGLRLIYYSQIVNDFQKGDIAEGYSVSREKKESFPLTVTSAQKNPTAFYLCASSIGVGAVGEQYFGPGTRLTVT.

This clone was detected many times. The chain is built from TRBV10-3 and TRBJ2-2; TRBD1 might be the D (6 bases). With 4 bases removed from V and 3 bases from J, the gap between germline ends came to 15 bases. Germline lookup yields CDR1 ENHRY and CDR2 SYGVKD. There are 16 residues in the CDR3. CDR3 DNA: TGTGCCATCAGTGGAGACCGGGACAAAGACACCGGGGAGCTGTTTTTT. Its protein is CAISGDRDKDTGELFF.

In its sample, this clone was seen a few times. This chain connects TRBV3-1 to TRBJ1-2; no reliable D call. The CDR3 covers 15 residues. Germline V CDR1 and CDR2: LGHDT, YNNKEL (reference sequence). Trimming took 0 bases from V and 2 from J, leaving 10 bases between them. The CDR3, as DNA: TGTGCCAGCAGCCAAGATTATAGGGAGAACTATGGCTACACCTTC. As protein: CASSQDYRENYGYTF.

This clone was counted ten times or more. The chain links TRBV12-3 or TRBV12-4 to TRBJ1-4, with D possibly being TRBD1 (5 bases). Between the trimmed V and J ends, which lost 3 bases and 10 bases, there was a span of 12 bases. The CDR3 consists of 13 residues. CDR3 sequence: CASSLGGEGKLFF. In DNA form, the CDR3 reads TGTGCCAGCAGTTTGGGAGGGGAAGGAAAACTGTTTTTT.

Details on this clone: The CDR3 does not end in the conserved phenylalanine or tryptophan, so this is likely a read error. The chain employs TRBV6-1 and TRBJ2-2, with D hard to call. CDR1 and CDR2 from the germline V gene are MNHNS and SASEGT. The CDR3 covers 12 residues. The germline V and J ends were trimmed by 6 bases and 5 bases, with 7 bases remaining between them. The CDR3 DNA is TGTGCCAGCAGCTTGATTACCGGGGAGCTGTTTCTT. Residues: CASSLITGELFL.

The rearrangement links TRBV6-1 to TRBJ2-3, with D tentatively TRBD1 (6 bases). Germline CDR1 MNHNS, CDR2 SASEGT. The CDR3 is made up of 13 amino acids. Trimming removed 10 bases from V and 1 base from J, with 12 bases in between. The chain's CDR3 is CATSPGGTDTQYF. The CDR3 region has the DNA TGTGCCACCTCCCCAGGGGGCACAGATACGCAGTATTTT.

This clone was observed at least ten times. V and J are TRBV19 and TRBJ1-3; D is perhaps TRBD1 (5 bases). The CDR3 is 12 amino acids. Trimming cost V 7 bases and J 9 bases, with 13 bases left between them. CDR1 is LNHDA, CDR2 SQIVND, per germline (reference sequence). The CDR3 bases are TGTGCCAGTACGGGACCGCGGGGCACCATATATTTT. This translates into CASTGPRGTIYF. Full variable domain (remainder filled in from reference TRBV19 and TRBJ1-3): DGGITQSPKYLFRKEGQNVTLSCEQNLNHDAMYWYRQDPGQGLRLIYYSQIVNDFQKGDIAEGYSVSREKKESFPLTVTSAQKNPTAFYLCASTGPRGTIYFGEGSWLTVV.

As DNA, the CDR3 is TGCGCCAGCAGCATGGGACAGAGCTCCTACAATGAGCAGTTCTTC. The encoded protein is CASSMGQSSYNEQFF. The chain recombines TRBV5-1 with TRBJ2-1; TRBD1 matches at 7 bases. V trimming: 4 bases; J trimming: 0 bases; junction bases outside the gene matches: 4. The CDR3 covers 15 residues. In germline, CDR1 is SGHRS, CDR2 YFSETQ.

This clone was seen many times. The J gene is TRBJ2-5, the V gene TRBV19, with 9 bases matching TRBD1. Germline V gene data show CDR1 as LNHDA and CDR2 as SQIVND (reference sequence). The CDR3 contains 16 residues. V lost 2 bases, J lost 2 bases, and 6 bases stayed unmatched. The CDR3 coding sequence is TGTGCCAGTAGTATATACGGGACAGGGCTGCAAGAGACCCAGTACTTC. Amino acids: CASSIYGTGLQETQYF. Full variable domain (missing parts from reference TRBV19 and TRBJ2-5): DGGITQSPKYLFRKEGQNVTLSCEQNLNHDAMYWYRQDPGQGLRLIYYSQIVNDFQKGDIAEGYSVSREKKESFPLTVTSAQKNPTAFYLCASSIYGTGLQETQYFGPGTRLLVL.

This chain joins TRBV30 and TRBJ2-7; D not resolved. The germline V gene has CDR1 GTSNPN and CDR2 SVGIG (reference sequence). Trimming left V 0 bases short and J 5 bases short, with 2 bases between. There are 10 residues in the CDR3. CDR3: CAWSVHEQYF. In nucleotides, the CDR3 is TGTGCCTGGAGTGTACACGAGCAGTACTTC.

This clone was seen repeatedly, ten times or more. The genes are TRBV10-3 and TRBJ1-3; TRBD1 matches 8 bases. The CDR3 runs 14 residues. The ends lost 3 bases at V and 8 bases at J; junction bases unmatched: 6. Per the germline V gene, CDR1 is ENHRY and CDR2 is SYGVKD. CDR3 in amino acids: CAISEADREDTIYF. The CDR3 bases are TGTGCCATCAGTGAAGCGGACAGGGAGGACACCATATATTTT.

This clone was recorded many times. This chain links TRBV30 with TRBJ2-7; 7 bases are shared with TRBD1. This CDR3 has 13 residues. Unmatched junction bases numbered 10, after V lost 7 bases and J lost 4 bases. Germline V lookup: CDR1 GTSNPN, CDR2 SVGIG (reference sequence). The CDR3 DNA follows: TGTGCCTCCGTGGGACAGCAGCTTTACGAGCAGTACTTC. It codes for CASVGQQLYEQYF.

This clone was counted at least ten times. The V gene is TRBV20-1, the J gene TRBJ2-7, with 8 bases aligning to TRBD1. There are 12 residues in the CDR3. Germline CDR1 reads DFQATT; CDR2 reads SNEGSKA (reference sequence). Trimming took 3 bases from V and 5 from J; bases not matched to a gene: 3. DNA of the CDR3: TGCAGTGCTAGCAGGGGGCGCAACGAGCAGTACTTC. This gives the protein CSASRGRNEQYF.

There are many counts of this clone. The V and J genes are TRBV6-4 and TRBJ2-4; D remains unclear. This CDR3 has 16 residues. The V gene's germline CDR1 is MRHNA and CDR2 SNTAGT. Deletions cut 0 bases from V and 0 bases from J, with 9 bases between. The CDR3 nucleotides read TGTGCCAGCAGTGACTCGTCCGATGGAGCCAAAAACATTCAGTACTTC. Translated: CASSDSSDGAKNIQYF.

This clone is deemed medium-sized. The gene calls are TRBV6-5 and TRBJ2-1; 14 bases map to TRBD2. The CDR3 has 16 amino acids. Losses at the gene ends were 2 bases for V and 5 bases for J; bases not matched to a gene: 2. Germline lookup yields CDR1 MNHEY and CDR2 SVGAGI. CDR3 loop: CASSYAGLAGDNEQFF. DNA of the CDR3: TGTGCCAGCAGTTACGCGGGACTAGCGGGGGACAATGAGCAGTTCTTC.

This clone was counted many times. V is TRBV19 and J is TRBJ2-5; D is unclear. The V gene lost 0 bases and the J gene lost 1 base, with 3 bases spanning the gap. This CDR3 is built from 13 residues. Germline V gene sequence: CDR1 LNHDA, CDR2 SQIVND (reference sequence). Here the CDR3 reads CASSIDLQETQYF. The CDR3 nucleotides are TGTGCCAGTAGTATAGATCTCCAAGAGACCCAGTACTTC.

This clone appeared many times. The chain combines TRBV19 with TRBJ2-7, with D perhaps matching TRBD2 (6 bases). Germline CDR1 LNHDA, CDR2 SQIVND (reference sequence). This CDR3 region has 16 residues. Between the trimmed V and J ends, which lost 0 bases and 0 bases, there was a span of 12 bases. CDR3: CASSIEGRGTSYEQYF. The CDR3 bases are TGTGCCAGTAGTATAGAGGGTCGGGGGACCTCCTACGAGCAGTACTTC.

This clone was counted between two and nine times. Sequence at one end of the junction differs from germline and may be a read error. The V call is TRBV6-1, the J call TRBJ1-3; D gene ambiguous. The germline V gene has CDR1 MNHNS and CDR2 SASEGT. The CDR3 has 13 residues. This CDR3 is CASRRAGGSTIYF. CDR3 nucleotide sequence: TGTGCCAGCAGGAGGGCTGGAGGAAGCACCATATATTTT.

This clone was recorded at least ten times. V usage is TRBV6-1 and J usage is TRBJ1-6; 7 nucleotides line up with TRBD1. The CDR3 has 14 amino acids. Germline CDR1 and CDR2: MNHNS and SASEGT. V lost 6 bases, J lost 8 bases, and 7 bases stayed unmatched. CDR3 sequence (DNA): TGTGCCAGCAGGGCCGACAGGGAGTATTCACCCCTCCACTTT. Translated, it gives CASRADREYSPLHF.

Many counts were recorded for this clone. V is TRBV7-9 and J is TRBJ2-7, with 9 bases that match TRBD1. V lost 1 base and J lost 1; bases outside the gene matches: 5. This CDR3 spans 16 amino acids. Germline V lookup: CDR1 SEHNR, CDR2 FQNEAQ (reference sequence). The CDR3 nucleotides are TGTGCCAGCAGCTTAGAACCCGGGACAGGGTCCTACGAGCAGTACTTC. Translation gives CASSLEPGTGSYEQYF. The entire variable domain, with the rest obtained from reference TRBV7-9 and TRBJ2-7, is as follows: DTGVSQNPRHKITKRGQNVTFRCDPISEHNRLYWYRQTLGQGPEFLTYFQNEAQLEKSRLLSDRFSAERPKGSFSTLEIQRTEQGDSAMYLCASSLEPGTGSYEQYFGPGTRLTVT.

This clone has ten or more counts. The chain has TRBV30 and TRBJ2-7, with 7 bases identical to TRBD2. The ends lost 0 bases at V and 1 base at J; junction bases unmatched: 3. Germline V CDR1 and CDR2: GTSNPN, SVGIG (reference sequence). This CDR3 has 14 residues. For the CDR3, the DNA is TGTGCCTGGAGTGTAGCTAGCGGTTCCTACGAGCAGTACTTC. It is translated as CAWSVASGSYEQYF. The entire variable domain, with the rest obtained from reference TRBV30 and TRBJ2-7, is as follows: SQTIHQWPATLVQPVGSPLSLECTVEGTSNPNLYWYRQAAGRGLQLLFYSVGIGQISSEVPQNLSASRPQDRQFILSSKKLLLSDSGFYLCAWSVASGSYEQYFGPGTRLTVT.